This TCR beta chain originates from a study of cytomegalovirus exposure and HLA in healthy donors. The study, taken as a whole, reports: Most subjects' HLA-A and HLA-B alleles were reportedly predicted from TCR beta sequences. The authors excluded some V segments, including TRBV6-2 and TRBV6-3, as indistinguishable.

The CDR3 has 19 residues. The germline CDR1 and CDR2 sequences are MDHEN and SYDVKM. V was pared by 5 bases and J by 0 bases, with 14 bases of the junction left unmatched. Primers: 60 Vbeta forward and 13 Jbeta reverse. Profiling relied on immunoSEQ multiplex PCR, and the TCRdb table lists in-frame clones only, not all of them. The data show about 130,000 clones, over 60% seen once. Donors were ostensibly healthy at sampling, although undocumented immune exposures were probable. As regards this clone: Antigen unknown.

The chain combines TRBV28 with TRBJ2-4, with 9 bases lining up with TRBD1. The sequenced sample consisted of PBMCs. The sequence was collected from a male donor in good health and CMV-seropositive. The DNA of the CDR3 is TGTGCCAGCAGTCGCCCCGGGACAGGGTGGGGATTAGCCAAAAACATTCAGTACTTC. This codes for CASSRPGTGWGLAKNIQYF.